This T cell receptor (beta chain) derives from a study of blood T cells in healthy people across ages (dated by TCRdb to the mid-2010s). Looking at the study overall: In model experiments, template switching captured about one uniquely barcoded TCR beta cDNA molecule for every two T cells. Four age groups were formed from the donors: young (average 16 years), middle-aged (around 40), aged (roughly 59) and long-lived (roughly 88). Using the same blood draw, the study looked at two additional independent replicas of 1 million unique cDNA reads for two donors, one aged 18 to 30 and the other aged 80 or older. Using deep sequencing normalized with unique cDNA molecular identifiers, the study measured how TCR beta repertoire diversity changes with age. Donors of different ages were randomly distributed across sequencing lanes to avoid experimental bias. Study-wide conclusions, independent of this receptor: Compared with the aged group, the long-lived group had more naive CD4+ T cells, fewer expanded clones and increased TCR diversity, a pattern suggesting age selection. Observed TCR beta diversity correlated strongly with the percentage of naive T cells measured by flow cytometry. Estimates of total diversity based on one million sequenced T cells were regarded as lower bounds and as underestimates. Because profiling used bulk unsorted PBMCs, naive and antigen-experienced compartments could not be compared conclusively. The CMV infection status of donors was not known, potentially confounding age-related changes in expanded clonotypes. As age increased, observed TCR beta diversity per million T cells dropped in a roughly linear way, and a significant reduction was already evident by age about 40.

The library was built by means of 5' RACE. The sequencing machine was an Illumina HiSeq 2500. A second PCR of roughly 7 to 12 cycles was performed with a sample-barcoded 5' primer and a J-beta primer mix. A unique molecular identifier was introduced onto each TCR beta cDNA molecule by a template-switch 5' adaptor carrying 12 random nucleotides. Each sample yielded at least 2.5 million CDR3-containing paired-end reads. All of the RNA was converted into first-strand cDNA using the Mint cDNA synthesis kit, with a TRBC-specific oligonucleotide serving as the primer. All cDNA was treated with uracil-DNA glycosylase and then went through a first 18-cycle PCR with the universal primers M1SS and BC2_uni_R. Turning to the authors' computational methods: For normalization, 1 million high-quality reads, each with a distinct molecular identifier, were randomly selected from each sample. Reads sharing molecular identifiers were discarded rather than binned into consensus sequences. MiTCR, with a Q25 quality threshold and the strictest error-elimination algorithm, was used for CDR3 identification, clonotype clustering and error correction. A nonparametric unseen species model with Euler transformation was used to estimate lower-bound total TCR beta diversity. TCRdb itself trimmed the public reads at Q25 with fastp, ran MiXCR and retained productive beta chains. One record per CDR3 amino acid sequence lists the most common genes and DNA. The V and J calls shown here were made by TCRdb, not taken from the authors' results. This sample gives about 780,000 distinct CDR3 sequences in total; about 59% of them show up just once. Together, the top ten hold 28% of the sample.

Comment on this clonotype: The specificity of this receptor is unknown. The sample holds no much larger clone one base away, and base qualities are not on file.

The donors were some 36 Caucasian individuals from Russia, aged roughly 6 to 100 years, who were systemically healthy. Approximately 11 milliliters of peripheral blood were drawn from each donor into EDTA-treated Vacutainer tubes. PBMCs were isolated by Ficoll-Paque density-gradient centrifugation, with at least 7 million obtained per sample. Total RNA, at least 6 micrograms per sample, was extracted from PBMCs with Trizol reagent. For every donor, flow cytometry on a PBMC aliquot measured the percentage of naive CD45RAhigh/CD27high T cells. The CDR3 spans 16 residues, from the cysteine through the phenylalanine. The entry retains the CDR3 DNA only, 48 bases that are in frame from base 1. Trimming takes 5 bases off V and 3 bases off J; junction bases not matched to a gene: 11. Sequences SGHAT (CDR1) and FQNNGV (CDR2) are obtained from the germline V gene.

This receptor was taken from a man aged 25-45 years in good health. Here the chain combines TRBV11-2 and TRBJ2-7, with TRBD1 matching 9 junction bases. Sequenced sample: blood. CDR3 region: CASSPINRQGDYEQYF. DNA sequence: TGTGCCAGCAGCCCAATCAACCGACAGGGGGACTACGAGCAGTACTTC. The CDR3 plus the reference TRBV11-2 and TRBJ2-7 genes for the other parts give the full variable domain: EAGVAQSPRYKIIEKRQSVAFWCNPISGHATLYWYQQILGQGPKLLIQFQNNGVVDDSQLPKDRFSAERLKGVDSTLKIQPAKLEDSAVYLCASSPINRQGDYEQYFGPGTRLTVT.